The sequence of this TCR beta chain was determined in a study of blood T cells in healthy people across ages. Study observations and caveats: Diversity figures based on one million T cells were deemed too low. Significant beta diversity loss was already apparent by age around 40, declining roughly linearly.

The length of the CDR3 is 16 residues. CDR1 and CDR2 from the germline V gene are MNHEY and SVGEGT. V dropped 0 bases and J dropped 2 bases, with 11 bases sitting between them. Combining a sample-barcoded 5' primer with a J-beta primer mix, a second PCR ran for roughly 7 to 12 cycles. TCRdb re-called the 5' RACE reads with MiXCR, one entry per CDR3 protein. The sample includes over 1,500,000 distinct CDR3 sequences, 35% to 50% of them seen just once. A remark on this clonotype: Its antigen is undetermined.

Caucasian, healthy and from Russia, the donors were aged between about 6 and 90. The genes are TRBV6-2 or TRBV6-3 and TRBJ1-5, with D possibly being TRBD1 (5 bases). Sequenced material: blood. The clonotype comes from a human donor in good health. The CDR3 nucleotides are TGTGCCAGCAGTTACTCGCAGGGCCTACGCAATCAGCCCCAGCATTTT. This encodes CASSYSQGLRNQPQHF.